This TCR beta chain is from a study of T cells in localized non-small cell lung cancer. With regard to this clone: A read error may produce the germline difference seen at one junction end.

The CDR3 contains 16 residues. Germline CDR1 is SSHAT and CDR2 is FNYEAQ (reference sequence). Clones were read by immunoSEQ multiplex PCR, and TCRdb kept only the in-frame ones, dropping some. The table shows under 150,000 clones, with around 92% occurring only once. This TCR was sampled from a female donor older than 55 with stage I lung adenocarcinoma. The chain combines TRBV7-7 with TRBJ2-5, with D maybe TRBD2 (5 bases). This sample comprised peripheral blood, obtained before any cancer treatment. The CDR3 loop reads CASSPSQGPGIGPQYF. The CDR3 bases are TGTGCTAGCAGCCCCTCCCAAGGGCCGGGGATCGGCCCCCAGTACTTC.